The next 18 T cell receptor beta chains were all read from a single sample in a study of beta chain features in type 1 diabetes. Study-wide points: In every one of the four CD4+ subsets, TCRB CDR3s were moderately but significantly shorter in Type 1 diabetes patients.

These receptors' targets are unknown. Since all of the isolated RNA was reverse transcribed, expressed TCRB transcripts were what got sequenced. Measured with immunoSEQ multiplex PCR; TCRdb has only the in-frame clones, and not every one. The table has more than 550,000 clones, over 13% seen once. The sequenced material came from naive CD4+ T cells from blood. These receptors came from a man younger than 35 with type 1 diabetes.

V usage is TRBV5-1 and J usage is TRBJ2-1; 8 nucleotides align to TRBD2. This CDR3 spans 16 amino acids. V lost 2 bases, J lost 0 bases, and 4 bases stayed unmatched. Germline CDR1 reads SGHRS; CDR2 reads YFSETQ. CDR3 loop: CASSLAGASSYNEQFF. The CDR3 bases are TGCGCCAGCAGCTTAGCGGGAGCTAGCTCCTACAATGAGCAGTTCTTC.

This clone came up a few times. This chain connects TRBV7-9 to TRBJ2-3; no clear D. Trimming cost V 5 bases and J 3 bases, with 12 bases left between them. Looked up from germline, CDR1 is SEHNR and CDR2 is FQNEAQ (reference sequence). CDR3 length equals 14 residues. The chain's CDR3 is CASSGRLYTDTQYF. As DNA, the CDR3 is TGTGCCAGCAGCGGACGACTCTATACAGATACGCAGTATTTT.

This clone appeared a few times. The CDR3 loop reads CASLPGRSGEQFF. The CDR3 DNA reads as TGTGCCAGCCTCCCTGGACGGTCTGGTGAGCAGTTCTTC. V is TRBV2 and J is TRBJ2-1; the D is unclear. The CDR3 has 13 residues. Between the trimmed V and J ends, which lost 8 bases and 9 bases, there was a span of 17 bases. Germline CDR1 SNHLY, CDR2 FYNNEI.

This clone occurred a few times. This chain links TRBV2 with TRBJ1-2, with a weak D call TRBD1 (6 bases). CDR3 length: 14 amino acids. CDR1 is SNHLY and CDR2 is FYNNEI in the germline V gene. The germline V and J ends were trimmed by 3 bases and 1 base, with 9 bases remaining between them. This CDR3 reads CASSDEGHNYGYTF. In nucleotides, the CDR3 is TGTGCCAGCAGTGATGAGGGACATAACTATGGCTACACCTTC.

As regards this clone: The same CDR3 is also encoded by other DNA sequences in this sample. V is TRBV9 and J is TRBJ2-1; TRBD2 matches at 7 bases. Trimming removed 2 bases from V and 0 bases from J; junction bases left unmatched: 2. This CDR3 is built from 15 residues. Germline CDR1 is SGDLS and CDR2 is YYNGEE. Written as DNA, the CDR3 is TGTGCCAGCAGCGTGGCGGGAGTCTCCTACAATGAGCAGTTCTTC. Protein: CASSVAGVSYNEQFF.

The sample holds a few counts of this clone. J is TRBJ2-2 and V is TRBV9; D gene ambiguous. Germline-derived CDR1 and CDR2 are SGDLS and YYNGEE. The CDR3 extends over 15 amino acids. V shed 4 bases and J shed 2 bases, with 12 bases lying between them. CDR3 sequence: CASSRGWHNTGELFF. The CDR3 bases are TGTGCCAGCAGCCGTGGATGGCATAACACCGGGGAGCTGTTTTTT.

The sample holds a few counts of this clone. The chain links TRBV29-1 to TRBJ2-2; 10 nucleotides align to TRBD1. In germline, CDR1 is SQVTM, CDR2 ANQGSEA. The J segment lost 0 bases and the V segment lost 5 bases, leaving 3 bases of the junction unmatched. This CDR3 is built from 15 residues. The CDR3 DNA is TGCAGCGTTCGAGGGACAGGGGCGAACACCGGGGAGCTGTTTTTT. Its protein product is CSVRGTGANTGELFF.

This clone turned up a few times. V gene TRBV12-5 combines with J gene TRBJ2-5, with a tentative D call TRBD1 (6 bases). The CDR3 sequence is 15 residues long. Germline CDR1 LGHNT, CDR2 FRNRAP. Trimming removed 5 bases from V and 1 base from J, with 14 bases in between. CDR3: CASGPGTPAQETQYF. CDR3 DNA: TGTGCTAGTGGTCCCGGGACACCCGCCCAAGAGACCCAGTACTTC.

The chain carries TRBV7-2 and TRBJ1-5, with unresolved D. Germline CDR1 reads SGHTA; CDR2 reads FQGNSA. There are 13 residues in the CDR3. Trimming pared 1 base from V and 6 bases from J, leaving 7 bases between. CDR3 residues: CASSLGEGQPQHF. The CDR3 DNA reads as TGTGCCAGCAGCTTAGGAGAAGGTCAGCCCCAGCATTTT. The full variable domain, in which reference TRBV7-2 and TRBJ1-5 provide the parts outside the CDR3, is GAGVSQSPSNKVTEKGKDVELRCDPISGHTALYWYRQSLGQGLEFLIYFQGNSAPDKSGLPSDRFSAERTGGSVSTLTIQRTQQEDSAVYLCASSLGEGQPQHFGDGTRLSIL.

This chain links TRBV10-2 with TRBJ2-2; TRBD1 or TRBD2 may be the D gene (5 bases each). The CDR3 runs to 17 residues. CDR1 and CDR2 (germline): WSHSY, SAAADI. Trimming left V 0 bases short and J 4 bases short, with 15 bases between. CDR3 amino acids: CASSESPFAGSTGELFF. Written as DNA, the CDR3 is TGCGCCAGCAGTGAGTCGCCATTTGCAGGGAGCACCGGGGAGCTGTTTTTT.

J is TRBJ2-7 and V is TRBV30; weak D call: TRBD1 (5 bases). V lost 0 bases to trimming and J lost 4 bases, with 10 bases between them. This CDR3 is built from 13 residues. Germline assignment: CDR1 GTSNPN and CDR2 SVGIG (reference sequence). This CDR3 is CAWSVKTDYEQYF. DNA for the CDR3: TGTGCCTGGAGTGTTAAGACAGATTACGAGCAGTACTTC.

This CDR3 reads CASLETGNTEAFF. DNA of the CDR3: TGTGCCAGCCTTGAAACAGGGAACACTGAAGCTTTCTTT. The chain links TRBV2 to TRBJ1-1; D is possibly TRBD1 (5 bases). V lost 8 bases to trimming and J lost 1 base, with 11 bases between them. The CDR3 has 13 amino acids. Germline CDR1 reads SNHLY; CDR2 reads FYNNEI.

Written as DNA, the CDR3 is TGTGCCAGCAGCGTAGATGTGACAGGAAACACAGATACGCAGTATTTT. Translation gives CASSVDVTGNTDTQYF. This chain links TRBV9 with TRBJ2-3; tentatively, D is TRBD1 (6 bases). CDR1 is SGDLS, CDR2 YYNGEE, per germline. The CDR3 runs 16 residues. V gave up 0 bases and J gave up 2 bases, with 13 bases separating them.

For the CDR3, the DNA is TGTGCCAGCAGTTCCCAAAGGGGGGGCAATCAGCCCCAGCATTTT. Translated: CASSSQRGGNQPQHF. The chain has TRBV7-2 and TRBJ1-5; a weak D match, TRBD1 (6 bases). V was cut by 6 bases and J by 2 bases, with 14 bases left in between. The CDR3 sequence is 15 residues long. Per the germline V gene, CDR1 is SGHTA and CDR2 is FQGNSA.

The chain joins TRBV7-2 to TRBJ2-2; D gene unclear. V was trimmed by 5 bases and J by 1 base, leaving 11 bases between them. CDR1 is SGHTA, CDR2 FQGNSA, per germline. This CDR3 region has 15 residues. The CDR3 loop reads CASSINHVNTGELFF. CDR3 DNA: TGTGCCAGCAGCATAAATCATGTGAACACCGGGGAGCTGTTTTTT.

The V call is TRBV15, the J call TRBJ2-7; D possibly corresponds to TRBD1 (5 bases). The V and J ends lost 0 bases and 2 bases respectively, with 8 bases between them. This CDR3 is 14 amino acids long. CDR1 is LNHNV and CDR2 is YYDKDF in the germline V gene (reference sequence). The CDR3 DNA is TGTGCCACCAGCAGAGAAGGGGTTACCTACGAGCAGTACTTC. This gives the protein CATSREGVTYEQYF.

The genes are TRBV25-1 and TRBJ2-1; D is perhaps TRBD1 or TRBD2 (5 bases each). This CDR3 spans 14 amino acids. Trimming cost V 8 bases and J 4 bases, with 15 bases left between them. Germline V gene sequence: CDR1 MGHDK, CDR2 SYGVNS. CDR3 coding DNA: TGTGCCAGCCGAGGGGAACAGCTGTACAATGAGCAGTTCTTC. Its translation: CASRGEQLYNEQFF.

The genes are TRBV27 and TRBJ2-6, with 8 bases matching TRBD1. This CDR3 is 17 amino acids long. The J segment lost 0 bases and the V segment lost 5 bases, leaving 6 bases of the junction unmatched. The germline V gene has CDR1 MNHEY and CDR2 SMNVEV (reference sequence). The CDR3 sequence is CASSPRTGRSGANVLTF. The CDR3, as DNA: TGTGCCAGCAGTCCAAGGACAGGGCGCTCTGGGGCCAACGTCCTGACTTTC.